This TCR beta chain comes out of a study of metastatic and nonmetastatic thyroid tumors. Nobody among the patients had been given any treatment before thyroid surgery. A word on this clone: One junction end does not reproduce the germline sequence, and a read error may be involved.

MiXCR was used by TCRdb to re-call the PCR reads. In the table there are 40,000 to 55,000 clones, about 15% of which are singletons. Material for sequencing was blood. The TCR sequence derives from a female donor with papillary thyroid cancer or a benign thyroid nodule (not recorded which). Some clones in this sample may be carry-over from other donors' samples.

The CDR3 DNA reads TGTGCCATCTCACCCAGGCCCGGGCAGGGGAGGTCTCAGATCGTCGAGCAGTACTTC. Its translation: CAISPRPGQGRSQIVEQYF. The V call is TRBV18, the J call TRBJ2-7; possibly TRBD1 or TRBD2 for D (6 bases each). Looked up from germline, CDR1 is KGHSH and CDR2 is LQKENI. The CDR3 covers 19 residues.